These T cell receptor beta chains were read from a single sample in a study of T cell responses to AZD1222 COVID-19 vaccine. Profiled with immunoSEQ multiplex PCR; TCRdb holds only in-frame clones, not every one. The sample lists approximately 90,000 clones, about 92% seen once, with about 13% in the top ten. The source was peripheral blood, collected on day 0 of AZD1222 vaccination. All receptors derive from an adult in good health. CDR3s leave out the opening cysteine and the closing phenylalanine or tryptophan. D genes are given only for firm matches. Part of the rows lack a size; the others show once, few, many or a class for expanded clones.

TRBJ2-7,TRBD1,TRBV12-3/TRBV12-4,-,ASRPGQAYEQY
TRBJ1-1,-,TRBV29-1,-,SVVFRGWGTEAF
TRBJ1-1,-,TRBV19,few,ASNMNTEAF
TRBJ2-2,-,TRBV18,-,ASSPTRLETGELF
TRBJ2-1,TRBD1,TRBV28,-,ASSSAGTGNRNEQF
TRBJ2-1,-,TRBV7-8,-,ASSYLVDEQF
TRBJ1-1,-,TRBV7-2,-,ASSAPEASGAF
TRBJ1-5,-,TRBV2,-,ASSESRFTNQPQH
TRBJ2-1,TRBD1,TRBV13,-,ASSPQGARGIHEQF
TRBJ2-3,TRBD2,TRBV4-1,-,ASSRTGTITDTQY
TRBJ2-3,-,TRBV4-3,-,ASSQAAQGEDTQY
TRBJ2-2,-,TRBV6-5,-,ASSYSEGGTGELF
TRBJ1-6,-,TRBV5-6,once,ASSSQGVESPLH
TRBJ1-2,-,TRBV3-1/TRBV3-2,-,ASSQGTVLGYT
TRBJ1-6,-,TRBV5-4,-,ASSPQQGNNSPLH
TRBJ2-7,-,TRBV4-3,-,ASSQDDGVSYEQY
TRBJ1-2,-,TRBV11-1,-,ASSLGGYGYT
TRBJ2-4,-,TRBV7-9,-,ASSWVLAKNIQY